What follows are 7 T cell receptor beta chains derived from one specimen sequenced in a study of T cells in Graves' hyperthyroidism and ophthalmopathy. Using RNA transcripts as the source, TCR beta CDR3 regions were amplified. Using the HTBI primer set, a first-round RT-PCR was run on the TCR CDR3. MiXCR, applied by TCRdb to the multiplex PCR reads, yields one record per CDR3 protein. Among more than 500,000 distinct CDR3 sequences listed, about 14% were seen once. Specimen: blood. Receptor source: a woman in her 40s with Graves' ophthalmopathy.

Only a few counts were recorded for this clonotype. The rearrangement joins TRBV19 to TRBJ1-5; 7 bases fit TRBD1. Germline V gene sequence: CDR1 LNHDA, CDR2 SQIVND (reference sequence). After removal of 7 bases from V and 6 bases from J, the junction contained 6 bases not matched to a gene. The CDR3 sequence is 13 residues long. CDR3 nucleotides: TGTGCCAGTACCCACAGGGGTGGTCAGCCCCAGCATTTT. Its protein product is CASTHRGGQPQHF. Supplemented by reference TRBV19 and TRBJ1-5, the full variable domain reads DGGITQSPKYLFRKEGQNVTLSCEQNLNHDAMYWYRQDPGQGLRLIYYSQIVNDFQKGDIAEGYSVSREKKESFPLTVTSAQKNPTAFYLCASTHRGGQPQHFGDGTRLSIL.

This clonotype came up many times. The CDR3: CASSGGLGSYEQYF. For the CDR3, the DNA is TGTGCCAGCAGCGGGGGACTAGGCTCCTACGAGCAGTACTTC. The chain uses TRBV7-2 and TRBJ2-7; 8 bases agree with TRBD2. The V gene's germline CDR1 is SGHTA and CDR2 FQGNSA. This CDR3 region has 14 residues. The junction had 3 bases not matched to a gene; V was cut back by 5 bases and J by 0 bases.

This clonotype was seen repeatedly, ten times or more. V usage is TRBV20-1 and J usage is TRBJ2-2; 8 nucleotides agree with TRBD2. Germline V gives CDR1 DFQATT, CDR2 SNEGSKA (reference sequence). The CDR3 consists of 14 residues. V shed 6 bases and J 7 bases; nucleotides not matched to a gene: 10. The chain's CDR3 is CSAAREVGGGELFF. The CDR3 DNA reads TGCAGTGCCGCGCGGGAGGTTGGTGGCGGGGAGCTGTTTTTT.

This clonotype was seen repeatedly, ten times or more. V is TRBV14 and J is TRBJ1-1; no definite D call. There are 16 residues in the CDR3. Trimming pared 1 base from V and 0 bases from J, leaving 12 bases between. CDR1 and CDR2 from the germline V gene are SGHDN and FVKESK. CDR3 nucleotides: TGTGCCAGCAGCCAAGGTCTGTACGGACTGAACACTGAAGCTTTCTTT. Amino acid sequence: CASSQGLYGLNTEAFF. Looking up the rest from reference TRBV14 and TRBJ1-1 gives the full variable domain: EAGVTQFPSHSVIEKGQTVTLRCDPISGHDNLYWYRRVMGKEIKFLLHFVKESKQDESGMPNNRFLAERTGGTYSTLKVQPAELEDSGVYFCASSQGLYGLNTEAFFGQGTRLTVV.

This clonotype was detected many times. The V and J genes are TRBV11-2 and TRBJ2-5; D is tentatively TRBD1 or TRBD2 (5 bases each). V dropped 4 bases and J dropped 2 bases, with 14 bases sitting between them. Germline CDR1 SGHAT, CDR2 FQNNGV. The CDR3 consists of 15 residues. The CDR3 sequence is CASSSRDGSQETQYF. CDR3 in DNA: TGTGCCAGCAGCTCGAGGGACGGATCTCAAGAGACCCAGTACTTC.

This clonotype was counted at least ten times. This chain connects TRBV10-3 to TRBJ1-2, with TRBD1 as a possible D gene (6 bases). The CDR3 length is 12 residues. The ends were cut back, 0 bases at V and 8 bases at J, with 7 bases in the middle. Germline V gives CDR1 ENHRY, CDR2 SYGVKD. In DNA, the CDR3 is TGTGCCATCAGTGAGTCGGGGGGCGGCTACACCTTC. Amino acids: CAISESGGGYTF.

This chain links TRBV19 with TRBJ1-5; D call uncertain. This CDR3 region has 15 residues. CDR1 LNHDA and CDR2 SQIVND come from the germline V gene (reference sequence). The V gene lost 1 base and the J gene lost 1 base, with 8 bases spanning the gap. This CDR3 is CASSIGAGSNQPQHF. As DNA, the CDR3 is TGTGCCAGTAGTATAGGGGCGGGGAGCAATCAGCCCCAGCATTTT.